Listed below are T cell receptor beta chains from one sample, sequenced in a study of beta chain features in type 1 diabetes. Using immunoSEQ multiplex PCR, the repertoire was profiled, and TCRdb retains in-frame clones only, with some absent. The sample yields 400,000 to 600,000 clones, about 32% seen once. The source material was naive CD4+ T cells from blood. These receptors originate from a man aged 18 to 35 in good health. Each CDR3 is given with its conserved first and last residue. D genes are given only for firm matches. Clone sizes are given selectively: once, few, many, or a class where the clone is expanded.

V	D	size	J	DNA	CDR3
TRBV29-1	-	few	TRBJ1-1	TGCAGCGTTGAAGAGTACAGGCACAACACTGAAGCTTTCTTT	CSVEEYRHNTEAFF
TRBV9	-	-	TRBJ2-3	TGTGCCAGCAGCGACCTGTCAGATACGCAGTATTTT	CASSDLSDTQYF
TRBV30	TRBD1	-	TRBJ2-2	TGTGCCTGGAGGGACAGGGGAACCGGGGAGCTGTTTTTT	CAWRDRGTGELFF
TRBV7-9	-	-	TRBJ1-1	TGTGCCAGCAGCCGAAGAACGGGGAACACTGAAGCTTTCTTT	CASSRRTGNTEAFF
TRBV4-2	-	few	TRBJ1-2	TGTGCCAGCAGCCCCGGGGACCTCAACTATGGCTACACCTTC	CASSPGDLNYGYTF
TRBV4-3	TRBD1	few	TRBJ2-3	TGCGCCAGCAGCCGGGGAACAGGGGGCGCGGGAGTAGGAGATACGCAGTATTTT	CASSRGTGGAGVGDTQYF
TRBV6-5	-	few	TRBJ2-7	TGTGCCAGCAGTTCTATCTCCTACGAGCAGTACTTC	CASSSISYEQYF
TRBV25-1	-	-	TRBJ2-7	TGTGCCAGCAGTGTGAGCTACGAGCAGTACTTC	CASSVSYEQYF
TRBV28	-	-	TRBJ1-1	TGTGCCAGCAGCCCGGCGAGTAACACTGAAGCTTTCTTT	CASSPASNTEAFF
TRBV15	-	-	TRBJ2-3	TGTGCCACCAGCAGCCTCATATTAGGAACGGCAGATACGCAGTATTTT	CATSSLILGTADTQYF
TRBV30	TRBD2	few	TRBJ2-7	TGTGCCTGGAGTGTTGGCCGGACTAGCGGGTTAGCCTACGAGCAGTACTTC	CAWSVGRTSGLAYEQYF
TRBV5-6	-	-	TRBJ1-4	TGTGCCAGCAGCTTGGAGGGTGAACTGTTTTTT	CASSLEGELFF
TRBV5-1	TRBD1	few	TRBJ1-1	TGCGCCAGCAGCTTGGGCGACAGGGTGGACACTGAAGCTTTCTTT	CASSLGDRVDTEAFF
TRBV7-3	-	few	TRBJ2-3	TGTGCCAGCAGCTTCGCTAGCGCCACAGATACGCAGTATTTT	CASSFASATDTQYF
TRBV7-3	-	-	TRBJ1-1	TGTGCCAGCAGCTTAAAGTCGGGTGGATCTGAAGCTTTCTTT	CASSLKSGGSEAFF
TRBV7-9	-	-	TRBJ2-1	TGTGCCAGCAGAAGCCCGGGGAGCTACAATGAGCAGTTCTTC	CASRSPGSYNEQFF
TRBV4-1	TRBD2	-	TRBJ2-1	TGCGCCAGCAGCCAAGTTATTGGGACTAGTCCCTACAATGAGCAGTTCTTC	CASSQVIGTSPYNEQFF